The sequence of this T cell receptor beta chain was determined in a study of response to subunit inactivated influenza vaccine. TCRdb reanalysed the RT-PCR reads using MiXCR and keeps one entry per CDR3 protein. The table shows roughly 700,000 distinct CDR3 sequences, with approximately 13% occurring only once. The table lists this clonotype with a few counts. Its matching antigen is unknown. Whole-study results and caveats: Authors suggested few new T cells are recruited by each seasonal influenza vaccination.

The source is a man aged 45 to 65 who received an inactivated influenza vaccine. Here the sequenced sample was PBMCs from blood, taken less than 15 days before vaccination.

This CDR3 is CAWSPGGGNQPQHF. CDR3 sequence (DNA): TGTGCCTGGAGTCCCGGGGGAGGCAATCAGCCCCAGCATTTT. The rearrangement joins TRBV30 to TRBJ1-5; TRBD1 is a possible D gene (5 bases). Germline CDR1 reads GTSNPN; CDR2 reads SVGIG (reference sequence). V lost 2 bases, J lost 2 bases, and 10 bases lay in between. There are 14 residues in the CDR3.